The clone carrying this T cell receptor (beta chain) was detected ten times or more. Its antigen is undetermined. The data were obtained in a study of T cells in Graves' hyperthyroidism and ophthalmopathy. About the research overall: Before any treatment, at initial diagnosis, peripheral blood was collected.

The TCR beta CDR3 regions underwent amplification using RNA transcripts as the source. The HTBI primer set served for first-round RT-PCR of the TCR CDR3. TCRdb analysed the multiplex PCR reads with MiXCR anew, one entry per CDR3 protein. This sample carries 350,000 to 450,000 distinct CDR3 sequences, about 14% of them seen once, and the ten largest clones take 25% to 30%. Findings and caveats of the study: With a median lead of approximately 6.4 months before onset, the model predicted ophthalmopathy.

Subjects with ophthalmopathy showed a Clinical Activity Score no lower than 3, a NOSPECS grade no lower than 4, and a duration shorter than 3 months. The CDR3 spans 17 residues. V was trimmed by 2 bases and J by 5 bases, leaving 18 bases between them. The V call is TRBV12-3 or TRBV12-4, the J call TRBJ2-2; D is unclear. This clonotype originated in a middle-aged man with Graves' ophthalmopathy. Material for sequencing was blood. CDR3: CASSLSGQLRGTGELFF. The DNA for the CDR3 is TGTGCCAGCAGTTTATCCGGTCAGCTCCGTGGGACCGGGGAGCTGTTTTTT.